A selection of T cell receptor beta chains follows, all from one sample in a study of blood T cell repertoires in COVID-19. Measured with immunoSEQ multiplex PCR; TCRdb has only the in-frame clones, and not every one. The sample gives about 18,000 clones, roughly 90% of which show up once; over 15% is in the top ten. The material sequenced was peripheral blood. Every receptor here comes from a man aged 50-59 years with active COVID-19. Both conserved end residues are part of each CDR3. Fields, in order: clone size, V gene, J gene, D gene, CDR3 protein, CDR3 DNA. D genes are given only for firm matches. Some rows have no size entry. The others give once, few or many, or a class for an expanded clone.

.	TRBV2	TRBJ2-7	TRBD2	CASRTSGSNRNEQYF	TGTGCCAGCAGGACTAGCGGGAGTAATAGGAACGAGCAGTACTTC
.	TRBV28	TRBJ1-6	.	CASRLDRPNSPLHF	TGTGCCAGCAGACTTGACAGGCCTAATTCACCCCTCCACTTT
.	TRBV5-1	TRBJ1-3	.	CASSLGTGGLKTTIYF	TGCGCCAGCAGCTTGGGTACGGGAGGGCTAAAAACCACCATATATTTT
.	TRBV7-2	TRBJ2-1	.	CASSLTGDNEQFF	TGTGCCAGCAGCTTAACGGGGGACAATGAGCAGTTCTTC
.	TRBV24-1	TRBJ2-1	TRBD2	CATQIAGSGGEQFF	TGTGCCACCCAAATAGCGGGTTCGGGGGGTGAGCAGTTCTTC
.	TRBV2	TRBJ2-2	.	CASSASRALGELFF	TGTGCCAGCAGTGCGTCCAGGGCCCTCGGGGAGCTGTTTTTT
.	TRBV5-8	TRBJ1-3	.	CASSLLGSGNTIYF	TGTGCCAGCAGCTTACTAGGGTCCGGAAACACCATATATTTT
once	TRBV25-1	TRBJ2-3	.	CASSVGAFSTDTQYF	TGTGCCAGCAGTGTTGGGGCCTTCAGCACAGATACGCAGTATTTT
.	TRBV18	TRBJ2-1	.	CASSPSLNEQFF	TGTGCCAGCTCACCATCACTAAATGAGCAGTTCTTC
.	TRBV7-9	TRBJ2-2	TRBD1	CASSRRGTGNTGELFF	TGTGCCAGCAGCCGACGGGGGACAGGGAACACCGGGGAGCTGTTTTTT
.	TRBV3-1/TRBV3-2	TRBJ2-1	.	CASSPGHYNEQFF	TGTGCCAGCAGCCCCGGACACTACAATGAGCAGTTCTTC
.	TRBV19	TRBJ1-1	.	CASSMDSEAFF	TGTGCCAGTAGTATGGACAGCGAAGCTTTCTTT
.	TRBV6-5	TRBJ2-7	.	CASSPGTMISYEQYF	TGTGCCAGCAGTCCCGGGACAATGATATCCTACGAGCAGTACTTC
.	TRBV10-3	TRBJ2-1	TRBD2	CAISDPLAGGSDEQFF	TGTGCCATCAGTGACCCCCTAGCGGGAGGAAGCGATGAGCAGTTCTTC
.	TRBV2	TRBJ2-7	TRBD2	CASSEARGTSGRAQGSYEQYF	TGTGCCAGCAGTGAAGCCCGTGGGACTAGCGGGAGGGCCCAAGGGTCCTACGAGCAGTACTTC
.	TRBV6-2/TRBV6-3	TRBJ1-2	TRBD1	CASSNTGQASRRGYTF	TGTGCCAGCAGCAACACGGGACAGGCGTCAAGAAGGGGCTACACCTTC
.	TRBV23-1	TRBJ1-5	.	CATEGGAGCQPQHF	TGCGCCACCGAAGGTGGTGCGGGATGTCAGCCCCAGCATTTT
.	TRBV28	TRBJ1-2	TRBD1	CASSLMVGDRAQGYTF	TGTGCCAGCAGTTTAATGGTCGGAGACAGGGCGCAGGGCTACACCTTC
.	TRBV5-6	TRBJ2-3	TRBD1	CASSSNRLRDRVTDTQYF	TGTGCCAGCAGCTCGAACCGATTAAGGGACAGGGTCACAGATACGCAGTATTTT
few	TRBV6-6	TRBJ2-7	TRBD1	CASSYRVGQPENEQYF	TGTGCCAGCAGTTACAGGGTGGGACAGCCTGAGAACGAGCAGTACTTC
.	TRBV7-9	TRBJ2-1	.	CASSLYAGNEQFF	TGTGCCAGCAGCTTATATGCGGGTAATGAGCAGTTCTTC
.	TRBV5-1	TRBJ2-7	TRBD1	CASSLGVGGDYEQYF	TGCGCCAGCAGCTTGGGTGTAGGGGGCGACTACGAGCAGTACTTC
.	TRBV27	TRBJ1-1	TRBD1	CASSRDDRVIPGTEAFF	TGTGCCAGCAGTAGAGACGACAGGGTCATTCCGGGAACTGAAGCTTTCTTT
once	TRBV5-4	TRBJ1-1	.	CASSSQGHLNTEAFF	TGTGCCAGCAGCTCACAGGGACACTTGAACACTGAAGCTTTCTTT
once	TRBV28	TRBJ1-5	TRBD1	CASSLWGQGDSNQPQHF	TGTGCCAGCAGTTTGTGGGGACAGGGGGACAGCAATCAGCCCCAGCATTTT
once	TRBV18	TRBJ1-2	TRBD1	CASSPGTGGLNGYTF	TGTGCCAGCTCACCGGGGACAGGGGGCTTGAATGGCTACACCTTC
once	TRBV4-1	TRBJ2-3	TRBD2	CASSQDVLAVQVDTQYF	TGCGCCAGCAGCCAAGATGTCCTAGCGGTCCAAGTAGATACGCAGTATTTT
few	TRBV3-1/TRBV3-2	TRBJ1-5	.	CASSQGGDRRCNQPQHF	TGTGCCAGCAGCCAAGGAGGAGACAGGCGCTGCAATCAGCCCCAGCATTTT
.	TRBV9	TRBJ1-6	TRBD1	CASSVTGTGTDSPLHF	TGTGCCAGCAGCGTCACCGGGACAGGGACGGATTCACCCCTCCACTTT
.	TRBV10-2	TRBJ2-2	.	CASSELSRTGELFF	TGCGCCAGCAGTGAGCTGTCTAGGACCGGGGAGCTGTTTTTT
once	TRBV7-3	TRBJ2-1	.	CASSLSHQNSDEQFF	TGTGCCAGCAGCTTAAGTCATCAGAATAGCGATGAGCAGTTCTTC
.	TRBV5-6	TRBJ1-5	.	CASSFGSLNQPQHF	TGTGCCAGCAGCTTCGGGAGCCTAAATCAGCCCCAGCATTTT
once	TRBV4-1	TRBJ2-7	TRBD2	CASRRLAGGSGEQYF	TGCGCCAGCAGGCGACTAGCGGGAGGCTCTGGCGAGCAGTACTTC
.	TRBV5-4	TRBJ1-1	.	CASSLDRGNTEAFF	TGTGCCAGCAGCTTGGATAGGGGAAACACTGAAGCTTTCTTT
.	TRBV18	TRBJ2-1	.	CASSPPGSQNEQFF	TGTGCCAGCTCACCACCGGGCTCTCAAAATGAGCAGTTCTTC
.	TRBV6-2/TRBV6-3	TRBJ2-1	TRBD2	CASSFLAGGRSEQFF	TGTGCCAGCAGTTTCCTAGCGGGAGGGCGTAGTGAGCAGTTCTTC
.	TRBV5-4	TRBJ2-3	TRBD2	CASSPDKSTSGSRDTQYF	TGTGCCAGCAGCCCGGACAAGAGCACTAGCGGGAGTAGGGATACGCAGTATTTT
.	TRBV4-1	TRBJ2-7	.	CASSQDTTGSHPYEQYF	TGCGCCAGCAGCCAAGATACAACAGGATCGCACCCCTACGAGCAGTACTTC